This T cell receptor (beta chain) was recovered during a study of cytomegalovirus exposure and HLA in healthy donors. Study-level background: A data release that came early held some 79 million unique TCRs from HLA-typed donors.

Primers for the PCR totalled 60 Vbeta and 13 Jbeta. Original data processing: Later, roughly 86 million unique TCR beta chains were counted in an analysis, and roughly 11 million of them were shared. Repertoires were generated with immunoSEQ multiplex PCR, while TCRdb's copy carries only in-frame clones and drops some. V and J calls and clone size are as listed in that table; D and trimming were resolved from the DNA. The top ten clones hold around 6.5% of a sample with about 160,000 clones, approximately 84% of them seen once. The CDR3 totals 15 residues. In germline, CDR1 is SNHLY, CDR2 FYNNEI. The V and J ends lost 8 bases and 2 bases respectively, with 18 bases between them. Study-level points and caveats: The study assumed roughly uniform donor sequencing depth for presence/absence analyses.

Notes on this clone: Its antigen remains unidentified.

All the people who gave samples were healthy bone marrow donors. This receptor was identified in a male donor in good health and CMV-seropositive. V gene TRBV2 combines with J gene TRBJ1-2, with D possibly TRBD1 on 6 matching bases. Material: PBMCs. CDR3 loop: CASPGHPTKNYGYTF. As DNA, the CDR3 is TGTGCCAGCCCGGGACATCCGACAAAGAACTATGGCTACACCTTC. Complete variable domain (other parts from reference TRBV2 and TRBJ1-2): EPEVTQTPSHQVTQMGQEVILRCVPISNHLYFYWYRQILGQKVEFLVSFYNNEISEKSEIFDDQFSVERPDGSNFTLKIRSTKLEDSAMYFCASPGHPTKNYGYTFGSGTRLTVV.